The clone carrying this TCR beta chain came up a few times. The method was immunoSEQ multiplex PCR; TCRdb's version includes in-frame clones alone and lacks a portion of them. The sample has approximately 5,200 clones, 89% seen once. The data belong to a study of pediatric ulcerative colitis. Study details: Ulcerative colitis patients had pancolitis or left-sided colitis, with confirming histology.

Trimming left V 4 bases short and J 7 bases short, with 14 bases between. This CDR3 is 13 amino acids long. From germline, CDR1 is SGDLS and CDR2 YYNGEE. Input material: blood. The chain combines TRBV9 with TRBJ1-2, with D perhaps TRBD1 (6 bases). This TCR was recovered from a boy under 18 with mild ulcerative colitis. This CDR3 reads CASSQYTGRGYTF. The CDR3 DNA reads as TGTGCCAGCAGCCAGTATACAGGGCGTGGCTACACCTTC.